This T cell receptor (beta chain) was identified during a study of blood T cell repertoires in COVID-19. Turning to the study itself: T cells, B-cell-depleted T cells, or PBMCs provided the cDNA or gDNA that served as material.

The table lists this clone with a count of one. There are 16 residues in the CDR3. The germline V gene has CDR1 LNHDA and CDR2 SQIVND (reference sequence). The junction had 9 bases not matched to a gene; V was cut back by 3 bases and J by 4 bases. Libraries were prepared by immunoSEQ multiplex PCR; TCRdb keeps only in-frame clonotypes and omits some of them. The sample lists approximately 210,000 clones, 70% to 90% occurring once. J is TRBJ1-5 and V is TRBV19; 7 positions match TRBD1. The receptor's source is a woman aged 70 to 79 with active or convalescent COVID-19. The material sequenced was peripheral blood. The DNA for the CDR3 is TGTGCCAGTAGTATGGACAGGACCTGGGGGAATCAGCCCCAGCATTTT. Translating gives CASSMDRTWGNQPQHF.